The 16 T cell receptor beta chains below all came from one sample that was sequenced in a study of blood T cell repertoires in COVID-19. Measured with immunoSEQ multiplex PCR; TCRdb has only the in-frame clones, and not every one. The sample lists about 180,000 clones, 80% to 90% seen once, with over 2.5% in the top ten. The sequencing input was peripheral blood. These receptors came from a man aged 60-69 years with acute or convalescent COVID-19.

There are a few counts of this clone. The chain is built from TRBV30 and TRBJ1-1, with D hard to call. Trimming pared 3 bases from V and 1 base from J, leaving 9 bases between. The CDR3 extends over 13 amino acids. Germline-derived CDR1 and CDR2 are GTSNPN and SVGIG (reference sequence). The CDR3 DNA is TGTGCCTGGAGGTTCTTCCGGAACACTGAAGCTTTCTTT. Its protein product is CAWRFFRNTEAFF.

CDR3 in DNA: TGTGCCAGCAGAAGAATCCTCGGGACTCGTTCACCCCTCCACTTT. Its translation: CASRRILGTRSPLHF. V usage is TRBV6-5 and J usage is TRBJ1-6; possible D gene TRBD1, 5 bases. Trimming took 6 bases from V and 9 from J, leaving 18 bases between them. This CDR3 has 15 residues. Germline CDR1 reads MNHEY; CDR2 reads SVGAGI.

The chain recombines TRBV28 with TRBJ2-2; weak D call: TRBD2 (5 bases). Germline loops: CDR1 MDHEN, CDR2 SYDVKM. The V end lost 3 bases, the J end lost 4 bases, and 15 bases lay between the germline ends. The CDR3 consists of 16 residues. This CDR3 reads CASSLPTGSGTGELFF. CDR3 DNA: TGTGCCAGCAGTTTGCCCACGGGGTCGGGCACCGGGGAGCTGTTTTTT.

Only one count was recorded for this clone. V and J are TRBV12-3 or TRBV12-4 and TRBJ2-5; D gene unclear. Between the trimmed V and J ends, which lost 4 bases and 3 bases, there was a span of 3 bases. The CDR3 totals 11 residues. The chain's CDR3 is CASSYKETQYF. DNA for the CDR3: TGTGCCAGCAGTTACAAAGAGACCCAGTACTTC.

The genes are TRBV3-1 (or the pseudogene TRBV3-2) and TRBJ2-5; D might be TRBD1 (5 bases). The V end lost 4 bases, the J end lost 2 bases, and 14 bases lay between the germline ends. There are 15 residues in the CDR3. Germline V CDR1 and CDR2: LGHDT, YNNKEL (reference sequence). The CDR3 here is CASSRRAGRQETQYF. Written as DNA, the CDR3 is TGTGCCAGCAGCCGACGGGCAGGGCGGCAAGAGACCCAGTACTTC.

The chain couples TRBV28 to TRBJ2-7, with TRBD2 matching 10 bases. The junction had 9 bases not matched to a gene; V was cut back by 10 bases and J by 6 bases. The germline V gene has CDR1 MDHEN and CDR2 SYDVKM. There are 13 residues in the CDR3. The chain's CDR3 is CAILAQREGEQYF. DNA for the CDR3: TGTGCCATCCTTGCCCAGCGGGAGGGCGAGCAGTACTTC.

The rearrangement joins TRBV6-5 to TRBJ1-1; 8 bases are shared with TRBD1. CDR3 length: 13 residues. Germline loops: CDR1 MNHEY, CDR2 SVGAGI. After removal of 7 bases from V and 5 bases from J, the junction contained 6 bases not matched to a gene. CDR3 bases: TGTGCCAGCACCAGAGGACAGGGTACTGAAGCTTTCTTT. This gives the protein CASTRGQGTEAFF.

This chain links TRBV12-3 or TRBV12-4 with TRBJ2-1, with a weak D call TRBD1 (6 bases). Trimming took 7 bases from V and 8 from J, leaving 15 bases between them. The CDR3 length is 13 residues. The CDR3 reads CASNLQGGDEQFF. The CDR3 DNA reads TGTGCCAGCAACCTACAGGGTGGGGATGAGCAGTTCTTC.

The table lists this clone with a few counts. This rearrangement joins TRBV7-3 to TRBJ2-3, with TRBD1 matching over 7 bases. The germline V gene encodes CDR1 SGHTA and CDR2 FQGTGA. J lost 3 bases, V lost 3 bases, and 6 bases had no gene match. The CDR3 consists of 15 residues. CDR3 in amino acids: CASSFRDSPTDTQYF. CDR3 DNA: TGTGCCAGCAGCTTCCGGGACAGTCCAACAGATACGCAGTATTTT.

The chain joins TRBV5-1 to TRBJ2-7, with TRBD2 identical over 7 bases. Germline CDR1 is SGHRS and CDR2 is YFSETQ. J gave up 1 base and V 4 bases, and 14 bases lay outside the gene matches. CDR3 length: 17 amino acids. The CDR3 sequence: CASSAGWGGPTSYEQYF. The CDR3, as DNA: TGCGCCAGCAGCGCGGGTTGGGGGGGTCCTACTTCCTACGAGCAGTACTTC.

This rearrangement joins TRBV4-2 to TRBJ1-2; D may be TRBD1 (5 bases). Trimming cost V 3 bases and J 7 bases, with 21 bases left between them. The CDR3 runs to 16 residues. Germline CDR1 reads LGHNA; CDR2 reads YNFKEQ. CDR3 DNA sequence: TGTGCCAGCAGCCAGAAGCAGGGCACAGACTCGAGTGGCTACACCTTC. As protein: CASSQKQGTDSSGYTF.

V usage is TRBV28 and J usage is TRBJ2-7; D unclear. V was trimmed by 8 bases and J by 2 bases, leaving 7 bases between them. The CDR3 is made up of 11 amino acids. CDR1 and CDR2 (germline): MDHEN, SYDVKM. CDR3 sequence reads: CASSEAYEQYF. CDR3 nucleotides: TGTGCCAGCTCTGAGGCCTACGAGCAGTACTTC.

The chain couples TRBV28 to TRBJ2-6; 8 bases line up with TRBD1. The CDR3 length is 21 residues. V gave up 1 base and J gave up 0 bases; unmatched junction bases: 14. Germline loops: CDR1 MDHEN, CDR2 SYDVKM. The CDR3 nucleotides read TGTGCCAGCAGTTTATCCCTTCACAGGGGGAGAACACCCTCTGGGGCCAACGTCCTGACTTTC. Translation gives CASSLSLHRGRTPSGANVLTF.

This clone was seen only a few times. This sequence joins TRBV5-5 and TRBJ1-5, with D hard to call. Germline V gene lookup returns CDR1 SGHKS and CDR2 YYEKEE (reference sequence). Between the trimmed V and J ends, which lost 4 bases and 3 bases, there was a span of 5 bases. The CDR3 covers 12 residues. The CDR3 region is CASSPYNQPQHF. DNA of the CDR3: TGTGCCAGCAGCCCGTACAATCAGCCCCAGCATTTT.

Here the CDR3 reads CASSSTGGAQPQHF. Here the CDR3 DNA reads TGCGCCAGCAGCTCGACAGGGGGCGCGCAGCCCCAGCATTTT. J is TRBJ1-5 and V is TRBV5-1; 10 bases are shared with TRBD1. Germline V gene lookup returns CDR1 SGHRS and CDR2 YFSETQ. With V trimmed by 3 bases and J by 7 bases, 4 bases remained unmatched. The CDR3 length is 14 residues.

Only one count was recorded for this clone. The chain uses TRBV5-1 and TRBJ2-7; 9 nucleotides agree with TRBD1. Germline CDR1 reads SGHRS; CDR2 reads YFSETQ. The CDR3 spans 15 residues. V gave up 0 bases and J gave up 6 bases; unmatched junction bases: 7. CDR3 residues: CASSLGPGQGSEQYF. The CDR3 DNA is TGCGCCAGCAGCTTGGGACCGGGACAGGGATCCGAGCAGTACTTC.